The clone carrying this TCR beta chain was counted many times. The antigen remains undetermined. A universal primer site was added by template switching, and unique molecular identifiers were carried by the cDNA. TCRdb ran MiXCR on the 5' RACE reads and lists one entry per CDR3 protein. The sample has 1,800,000 or so distinct CDR3 sequences, about 32% seen once; the top ten hold about 0.3%. The entry originates in a study of identical twins. Study-wide results and caveats: Part of the zero-insertion signal could reflect confounding by invariant MAIT and iNKT cells.

The V gene lost 6 bases and the J gene lost 0 bases, with 12 bases spanning the gap. The CDR3 spans 13 residues. CDR1 and CDR2 (germline): DFQATT, SNEGSKA (reference sequence). Sequenced material: cord blood. The sequence was collected from a newborn girl in good health. V gene TRBV20-1 combines with J gene TRBJ2-7, with D possibly matching TRBD1 (5 bases). This CDR3 reads CSARRQPSYEQYF. The CDR3 DNA is TGCAGTGCCAGGAGACAGCCCTCCTACGAGCAGTACTTC.